This T cell receptor beta chain was found in a study of glioma-infiltrating T cells after dendritic cell vaccination. This clone was counted between two and nine times. Input was around 2 ug genomic DNA, or all available if less. Some clones are missing from TCRdb's copy, which holds only in-frame ones; the method was immunoSEQ multiplex PCR. The sample lists roughly 100,000 clones, 80% to 90% occurring once. Germline loops: CDR1 SNHLY, CDR2 FYNNEI. With 3 bases clipped from V and 8 bases from J, the junction kept 6 bases outside the gene matches. CDR3 length: 14 residues. V usage is TRBV2 and J usage is TRBJ1-3; 8 nucleotides agree with TRBD1. The starting material was blood, obtained before dendritic cell vaccination. The TCR comes from a human donor with glioblastoma. In nucleotides, the CDR3 is TGTGCCAGCAGTGAGACAGGGGTTGCGGACACCATATATTTT. Its translation: CASSETGVADTIYF.